This entry is about one T cell receptor (beta chain). Its antigen remains unknown. The data originate from a study of Ad26.COV2.S vaccination and SARS-CoV-2 variants. Overall study context: Into the muscle, Ad26.COV2.S was dosed once or twice, 56 days apart. Overall study findings and caveats: It was vaccine recipients, not placebo recipients, who had the higher spike-specific TCR breadth.

CDR3 length: 14 amino acids. Germline loops: CDR1 MNHEY, CDR2 SVGAGI. The V end was cut by 8 bases, the J end by 4 bases, with 15 bases between. Profiled with immunoSEQ multiplex PCR; TCRdb holds only in-frame clones, not every one. Among under 400,000 clones listed, around 87% were seen once. Treatment indicated: 15 to 20 received Ad26.COV2.S at low or high dose, single or two shots; about 5 received placebo; per-sample allocation not given. The investigators took samples on day 63 after the first vaccine or placebo injection. A Boston donor was an adult aged 18-55 years. This vaccine is an Ad26 vector that expresses the Wuhan-strain SARS-CoV-2 spike.

The specimen was peripheral blood, collected in a trial of Ad26.COV2.S vaccine versus placebo. The TCR was taken from a person aged 18-60 years who received the Ad26.COV2.S COVID-19 vaccine or a placebo. The chain links TRBV6-5 to TRBJ1-3; a possible D gene is TRBD1 (6 bases). CDR3 sequence (DNA): TGTGCCAGCGGGAAGGGGGGCTTGGGAAACACCATATATTTT. This translates into CASGKGGLGNTIYF.